The next 14 T cell receptor beta chains were all read from a single sample in a study of post-analysis software for immune sequencing data. Their specific antigens are unknown. Study-wide points: Comparison of patients with controls showed five TRBV segments more frequent in patients, TRBV5-6, TRBV5-1 and TRBV20-1 among them.

The TCR beta cDNA libraries contained unique molecular identifiers. One entry per CDR3 protein, called by TCRdb with MiXCR from the PCR reads. This table has 750,000 to 950,000 distinct CDR3 sequences, approximately 53% appearing once. The sequenced material came from blood. The receptors come from a girl aged 10-17 years with multiple sclerosis.

The rearrangement joins TRBV29-1 to TRBJ1-1; D gene uncertain. V lost 4 bases to trimming and J lost 1 base, with 10 bases between them. The CDR3 runs 13 residues. The germline gives CDR1 SQVTM, CDR2 ANQGSEA. CDR3 nucleotides: TGCAGCGTTGTTGGCCAATGGAACACTGAAGCTTTCTTT. It translates to CSVVGQWNTEAFF.

The V gene is TRBV4-1, the J gene TRBJ2-3, with D perhaps being TRBD1 or TRBD2 (6 bases each). Germline CDR1 is MGHRA and CDR2 is YSYEKL. The CDR3 is 16 residues long. Trimming left V 0 bases short and J 5 bases short, with 15 bases between. This CDR3 is CASSQDRRGAGDTQYF. CDR3 DNA sequence: TGCGCCAGCAGCCAAGATAGGAGGGGGGCGGGAGATACGCAGTATTTT.

This clonotype has a handful of counts. The chain is built from TRBV29-1 and TRBJ2-7; perhaps TRBD1 as D (5 bases). The V end lost 3 bases, the J end lost 4 bases, and 10 bases lay between the germline ends. Germline CDR1 and CDR2: SQVTM and ANQGSEA. The CDR3 has 12 amino acids. CDR3 loop: CSVDTGAYEQYF. CDR3 nucleotides: TGCAGCGTTGATACAGGAGCATACGAGCAGTACTTC.

The J gene is TRBJ2-2, the V gene TRBV7-9; the D gene is possibly TRBD1 (5 bases). Germline V gives CDR1 SEHNR, CDR2 FQNEAQ (reference sequence). The CDR3 contains 14 residues. The germline V and J ends were trimmed by 1 base and 7 bases, with 10 bases remaining between them. DNA of the CDR3: TGTGCCAGCAGCTTAGAGGGGCCGGTCGGGGAGCTGTTTTTT. Translation: CASSLEGPVGELFF.

Here the CDR3 DNA reads TGTGCCAGCACTAGCGGGAGTCACGAGCAGTACTTC. Encoded protein: CASTSGSHEQYF. The J gene is TRBJ2-5, the V gene TRBV11-2; 10 nucleotides line up with TRBD2. The J call is in doubt because the DNA end fits TRBJ2-7 better. The germline CDR1 and CDR2 sequences are SGHAT and FQNNGV. The CDR3 has 12 residues.

This clonotype was detected only a few times. The V and J genes are TRBV29-1 and TRBJ2-7; tentative D call: TRBD1 (6 bases). CDR1 SQVTM and CDR2 ANQGSEA come from the germline V gene. Between the trimmed V and J ends, which lost 5 bases and 3 bases, there was a span of 11 bases. This CDR3 is built from 12 residues. The CDR3 spells CSVTGNHYEQYF. CDR3 DNA: TGCAGCGTTACAGGGAATCACTACGAGCAGTACTTC.

This clonotype was seen only a few times. V usage is TRBV25-1 and J usage is TRBJ1-2; D remains unclear. Germline CDR1 is MGHDK and CDR2 is SYGVNS. The V gene lost 2 bases and the J gene lost 4 bases, with 17 bases spanning the gap. This CDR3 has 16 residues. CDR3 in DNA: TGTGCCAGCAGTGAACATTCTAGCGCCGGGAGCTATGGCTACACCTTC. Translated, it gives CASSEHSSAGSYGYTF.

In this sample, this clonotype turned up a few times. V usage is TRBV12-3 or TRBV12-4 and J usage is TRBJ2-6; 11 positions agree with TRBD2. J gave up 1 base and V 6 bases, and 5 bases lay outside the gene matches. The CDR3 has 17 amino acids. The DNA for the CDR3 is TGTGCCAGCAGCCCTAGCGGGAGGCCTTCTGGGGCCAACGTCCTGACTTTC. This translates into CASSPSGRPSGANVLTF.

This clonotype was observed a single time. CDR3 nucleotides: TGCAGCGTTGAGGGGCCGGGAGAGACCCAGTACTTC. It specifies CSVEGPGETQYF. The V gene is TRBV29-1, the J gene TRBJ2-5; tentatively, D is TRBD1 (5 bases). The CDR3 consists of 12 residues. V gave up 3 bases and J gave up 4 bases, with 9 bases separating them. Per the germline V gene, CDR1 is SQVTM and CDR2 is ANQGSEA.

This clonotype was recorded a few times. V gene TRBV29-1 combines with J gene TRBJ2-7, with TRBD1 matching 7 bases. The CDR3 contains 11 residues. Germline V CDR1 and CDR2: SQVTM, ANQGSEA. J lost 5 bases, V lost 6 bases, and 4 bases had no gene match. CDR3 in DNA: TGCAGCGTCTCAACAGGGGACGAGCAGTACTTC. Its protein product is CSVSTGDEQYF.

This rearrangement joins TRBV29-1 to TRBJ2-5, with D perhaps assigned TRBD1 or TRBD2 (5 bases each). Germline V CDR1 and CDR2: SQVTM, ANQGSEA. V lost 8 bases and J lost 5, with 6 bases in between. CDR3 length equals 9 residues. The CDR3 nucleotides read TGCAGCTGGGGGGAGACCCAGTACTTC. Translated: CSWGETQYF. The whole variable domain, filled in from reference TRBV29-1 and TRBJ2-5, reads SAVISQKPSRDICQRGTSLTIQCQVDSQVTMMFWYRQQPGQSLTLIATANQGSEATYESGFVIDKFPISRPNLTFSTLTVSNMSPEDSSIYLCSWGETQYFGPGTRLLVL.

This clonotype was seen a handful of times. This sequence joins TRBV5-6 and TRBJ2-7; 8 nucleotides align to TRBD1. This CDR3 comprises 16 residues. V shed 4 bases, J shed 3 bases, and the junction held 12 bases outside the gene matches. Germline V CDR1 and CDR2: SGHDT, YYEEEE. The CDR3: CASSREDRVVYYEQYF. CDR3 sequence (DNA): TGTGCCAGCAGCCGCGAGGACAGGGTGGTATACTACGAGCAGTACTTC.

V usage is TRBV7-3 and J usage is TRBJ2-7, with TRBD2 matching 7 bases. The germline V gene has CDR1 SGHTA and CDR2 FQGTGA. This CDR3 has 15 amino acids. J lost 0 bases, V lost 2 bases, and 4 bases had no gene match. CDR3 bases: TGTGCCAGCAGCTTAGGTAGCGGGCTCTCCTACGAGCAGTACTTC. This sequence encodes CASSLGSGLSYEQYF. The complete variable domain, with remaining parts taken from reference TRBV7-3 and TRBJ2-7, reads GAGVSQTPSNKVTEKGKYVELRCDPISGHTALYWYRQSLGQGPEFLIYFQGTGAADDSGLPNDRFFAVRPEGSVSTLKIQRTERGDSAVYLCASSLGSGLSYEQYFGPGTRLTVT.

This clonotype was detected only a few times. The chain is built from TRBV3-1 and TRBJ2-1; a possible D gene is TRBD2 (6 bases). V dropped 8 bases and J dropped 9 bases, with 17 bases sitting between them. This CDR3 spans 13 amino acids. CDR1 and CDR2 from the germline V gene are LGHDT and YNNKEL (reference sequence). This CDR3 is CASAPGDRSEQFF. CDR3 DNA sequence: TGTGCCAGCGCACCGGGAGATAGGAGTGAGCAGTTCTTC.